These 18 T cell receptor beta chains came from one sample sequenced in a study of blood T cells in healthy people across ages. The second PCR ran about 6 to 11 cycles with a sample-barcoded 5' primer and J-beta primers. TCRdb fed the 5' RACE reads into MiXCR, producing one record per CDR3 protein. The profile shows 950,000 to 1,200,000 distinct CDR3 sequences, around two fifths of them singletons. Sequencing was performed on blood. The receptors originated from a young man in good health.

This chain uses TRBV20-1 with TRBJ1-1; unclear D gene. Germline values: CDR1 DFQATT, CDR2 SNEGSKA (reference sequence). The CDR3 totals 14 residues. V gave up 0 bases and J gave up 1 base, with 9 bases separating them. The CDR3 spells CSARDDAENTEAFF. In nucleotides, the CDR3 is TGCAGTGCTAGAGATGACGCGGAGAACACTGAAGCTTTCTTT.

This chain links TRBV4-1 with TRBJ1-5; D is ambiguous. Trimming removed 4 bases from V and 4 bases from J, with 8 bases in between. Germline V gene data show CDR1 as MGHRA and CDR2 as YSYEKL. The CDR3 covers 13 residues. The CDR3 reads CASSRLPNQPQHF. CDR3 DNA: TGCGCCAGCAGCCGGCTCCCAAATCAGCCCCAGCATTTT.

This clonotype was counted a few times. The chain combines TRBV6-2 or TRBV6-3 with TRBJ1-5, with TRBD1 matching 8 bases. V trimming: 5 bases; J trimming: 5 bases; junction bases outside the gene matches: 8. Germline V CDR1 and CDR2: MNHEY, SVGEGT. CDR3 size: 15 residues. CDR3 sequence (DNA): TGTGCCAGCAGTGTTAAGGGGACAGGCGATCAGCCCCAGCATTTT. This codes for CASSVKGTGDQPQHF.

This clonotype was counted only a few times. The chain is built from TRBV4-3 and TRBJ2-1; D not resolved. The DNA end lines up better with TRBJ2-7; the J call may be wrong. The CDR3 spans 16 residues. From germline, CDR1 is LGHNA and CDR2 YSLEER. The CDR3: CASSQATYASYNEQYF. The CDR3 coding sequence is TGCGCCAGCAGCCAAGCGACGTACGCCTCCTACAATGAGCAGTACTTC.

A few counts support this clonotype. The chain is built from TRBV29-1 and TRBJ1-2; a possible D gene is TRBD1 (6 bases). CDR1 is SQVTM and CDR2 is ANQGSEA in the germline V gene. The CDR3 has 11 residues. The germline V and J ends were trimmed by 3 bases and 8 bases, with 10 bases remaining between them. The CDR3 DNA is TGCAGCGTTGATGCAGGGGTAGGCTACACCTTC. Translated, it gives CSVDAGVGYTF. Supplemented by reference TRBV29-1 and TRBJ1-2, the full variable domain reads SAVISQKPSRDICQRGTSLTIQCQVDSQVTMMFWYRQQPGQSLTLIATANQGSEATYESGFVIDKFPISRPNLTFSTLTVSNMSPEDSSIYLCSVDAGVGYTFGSGTRLTVV.

As concerns this clonotype: The germline gene is not matched at one end of the junction; a read error may be the cause. This rearrangement joins TRBV7-8 to TRBJ2-3; no firm D call. The germline gives CDR1 SGHVS, CDR2 FQNEAQ. The CDR3 runs to 11 residues. CDR3 sequence reads: CASELRDTQYF. The CDR3 bases are TGTGCCAGCGAGTTGAGAGATACACAGTATTTT.

The chain joins TRBV6-1 to TRBJ1-1; the D gene is possibly TRBD1 (6 bases). This CDR3 has 14 amino acids. Germline V gene sequence: CDR1 MNHNS, CDR2 SASEGT. The ends were cut back, 4 bases at V and 8 bases at J, with 17 bases in the middle. The CDR3 loop reads CASSAPTGWGEAFF. The DNA of the CDR3 is TGTGCCAGCAGTGCCCCGACAGGCTGGGGCGAAGCTTTCTTT.

With respect to this clonotype: This may arise from a read error, as a much more abundant clone is one base away. The J gene is TRBJ2-3, the V gene TRBV4-3; D is ambiguous. The CDR3 loop spans 14 amino acids. CDR1 LGHNA and CDR2 YSLEER come from the germline V gene. The CDR3 is CASSQRSITATQYF. The CDR3, as DNA: TGCGCCAGCAGCCAACGTAGTATCACAGCTACGCAGTATTTT.

This clonotype was seen a handful of times. The genes are TRBV27 and TRBJ2-2, with D unclear. Germline assignment: CDR1 MNHEY and CDR2 SMNVEV (reference sequence). The CDR3 totals 11 residues. V lost 3 bases to trimming and J lost 7 bases, with 3 bases between them. This CDR3 is CASSFYGELFF. The DNA of the CDR3 is TGTGCCAGCAGTTTTTACGGGGAGCTGTTTTTT.

The chain employs TRBV10-3 and TRBJ2-1, with TRBD2 as a possible D gene (6 bases). This CDR3 spans 13 amino acids. The V end lost 3 bases, the J end lost 9 bases, and 12 bases lay between the germline ends. CDR1 ENHRY and CDR2 SYGVKD come from the germline V gene. The CDR3 loop is CAISDDRGSEQFF. In DNA, the CDR3 is TGTGCCATCAGTGATGACCGGGGGAGTGAGCAGTTCTTC.

The rearrangement links TRBV20-1 to TRBJ1-5, with unresolved D. The V end lost 5 bases, the J end lost 3 bases, and 17 bases lay between the germline ends. This CDR3 region has 15 residues. Per the germline V gene, CDR1 is DFQATT and CDR2 is SNEGSKA (reference sequence). CDR3 DNA: TGCAGTGCTCTTCCCGCACCGAGCGCCAATCAGCCCCAGCATTTT. Protein sequence: CSALPAPSANQPQHF.

In its sample, this clonotype was seen a few times. The V gene is TRBV6-2 or TRBV6-3, the J gene TRBJ2-1; 14 bases line up with TRBD2. Germline V lookup: CDR1 MNHEY, CDR2 SVGEGT. After removal of 6 bases from V and 0 bases from J, the junction contained 13 bases not matched to a gene. CDR3 length equals 20 residues. This chain's CDR3 is CASSPEPGLAGDNSYNEQFF. For the CDR3, the DNA is TGTGCCAGCAGCCCCGAACCGGGACTAGCGGGGGACAACTCCTACAATGAGCAGTTCTTC.

CDR3 loop: CASSGSGGIQETQYF. In DNA form, the CDR3 reads TGTGCCAGCAGTGGTAGCGGGGGGATCCAAGAGACCCAGTACTTC. J is TRBJ2-5 and V is TRBV2; TRBD2 matches at 10 bases. This CDR3 region has 15 residues. Looked up from germline, CDR1 is SNHLY and CDR2 is FYNNEI. The V segment lost 4 bases and the J segment 1 base; nucleotides outside the gene matches: 3.

This clonotype was seen more than once but under ten times. The rearrangement joins TRBV25-1 to TRBJ1-1; D perhaps matches TRBD1 (6 bases). Trimming cost V 6 bases and J 7 bases, with 15 bases left between them. The CDR3 has 13 amino acids. Germline loops: CDR1 MGHDK, CDR2 SYGVNS. This CDR3 reads CASSHARGHEAFF. The CDR3 DNA sequence: TGTGCCAGCAGCCATGCCAGGGGACATGAAGCTTTCTTT.

This clonotype occurred once. The chain has TRBV5-4 and TRBJ1-2, with D tentatively TRBD1 (5 bases). Between the trimmed V and J ends, which lost 0 bases and 4 bases, there was a span of 13 bases. Germline V CDR1 and CDR2: SGHNT, YYREEE (reference sequence). The CDR3 is 15 amino acids. The CDR3, as DNA: TGTGCCAGCAGCTTGGGGCGGGGGGAAGGCTATGGCTACACCTTC. Translation: CASSLGRGEGYGYTF.

The J gene is TRBJ2-4, the V gene TRBV20-1; 9 bases match TRBD2. The V segment lost 0 bases and the J segment 4 bases; nucleotides outside the gene matches: 4. The CDR3 has 15 amino acids. The germline gives CDR1 DFQATT, CDR2 SNEGSKA (reference sequence). The CDR3 loop is CSARDVAGEKNIQYF. CDR3 nucleotide sequence: TGCAGTGCTAGAGATGTAGCGGGGGAGAAAAACATTCAGTACTTC.

This clonotype appeared many times. The V gene is TRBV28, the J gene TRBJ1-1; unclear D gene. CDR3 length: 11 residues. Germline CDR1 reads MDHEN; CDR2 reads SYDVKM. V shed 2 bases and J shed 5 bases, with 3 bases lying between them. The CDR3 region has the DNA TGTGCCAGCAGTTTACGGACTGAAGCTTTCTTT. Translated, it gives CASSLRTEAFF.

The chain has TRBV4-2 and TRBJ2-1, with no clear D. TRBJ2-7 matches the DNA end more closely, so the J call is doubtful. Germline-derived CDR1 and CDR2 are LGHNA and YNFKEQ. There are 16 residues in the CDR3. The CDR3 reads CASSQDLSSSYNEQYF. The DNA of the CDR3 is TGTGCCAGCAGCCAAGATTTGTCGAGCTCCTACAATGAGCAGTACTTC.